The clone carrying this T cell receptor (beta chain) has only one observation. Clones were read by immunoSEQ multiplex PCR, and TCRdb kept only the in-frame ones, dropping some. The data show 43,000 or so clones, more than 65% seen once. The CDR3 covers 15 residues. V dropped 4 bases and J dropped 5 bases, with 16 bases sitting between them. Per the germline V gene, CDR1 is LGHNA and CDR2 is YSLEER. The data originate from a study of blood T cell repertoires in COVID-19. The chain carries TRBV4-3 and TRBJ2-3; a possible D gene is TRBD1 (6 bases). The receptor was isolated from a woman aged 55-70 years with acute or convalescent COVID-19. Sequencing used peripheral blood. The CDR3 reads CASSREGVVGDTQYF. In DNA, the CDR3 is TGCGCCAGCAGCCGCGAGGGGGTCGTTGGAGATACGCAGTATTTT.